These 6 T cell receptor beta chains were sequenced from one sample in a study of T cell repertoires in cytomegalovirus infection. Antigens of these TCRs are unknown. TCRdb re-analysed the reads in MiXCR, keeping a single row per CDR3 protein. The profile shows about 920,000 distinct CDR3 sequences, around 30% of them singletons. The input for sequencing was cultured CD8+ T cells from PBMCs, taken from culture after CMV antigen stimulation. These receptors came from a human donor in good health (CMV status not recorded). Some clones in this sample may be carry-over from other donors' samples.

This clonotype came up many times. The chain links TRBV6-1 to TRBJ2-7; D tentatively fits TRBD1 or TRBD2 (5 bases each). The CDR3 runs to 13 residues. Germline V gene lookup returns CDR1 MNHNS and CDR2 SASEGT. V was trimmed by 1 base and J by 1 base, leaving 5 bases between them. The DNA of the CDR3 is TGTGCCAGCAGTGAAGGGGGGTCCTACGAGCAGTACGTC. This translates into CASSEGGSYEQYV.

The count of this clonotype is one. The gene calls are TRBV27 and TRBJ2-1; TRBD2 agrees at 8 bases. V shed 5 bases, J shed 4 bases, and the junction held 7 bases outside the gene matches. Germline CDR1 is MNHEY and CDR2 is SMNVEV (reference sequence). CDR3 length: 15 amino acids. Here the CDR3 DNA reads TGTGCCAGCAGTACAAGACTAGCGAAATACAATGAGCAGTTCTTC. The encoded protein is CASSTRLAKYNEQFF.

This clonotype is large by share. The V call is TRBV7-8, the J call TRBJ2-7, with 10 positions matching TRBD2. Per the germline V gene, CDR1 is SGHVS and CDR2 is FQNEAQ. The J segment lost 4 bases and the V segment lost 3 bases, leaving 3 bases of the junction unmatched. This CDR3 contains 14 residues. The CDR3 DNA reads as TGTGCCAGCAGCTTTGGACTAGCGGAATACGAGCAGTACTTC. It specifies CASSFGLAEYEQYF.

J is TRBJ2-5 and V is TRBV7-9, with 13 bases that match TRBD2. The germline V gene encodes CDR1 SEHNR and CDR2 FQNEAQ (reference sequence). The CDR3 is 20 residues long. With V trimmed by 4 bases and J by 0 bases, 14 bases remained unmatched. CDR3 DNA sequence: TGTGCCAGCAGCTCCGACCGACTAGCGGGGGGCAAAGAGTACCAAGAGACCCAGTACTTC. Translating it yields CASSSDRLAGGKEYQETQYF.

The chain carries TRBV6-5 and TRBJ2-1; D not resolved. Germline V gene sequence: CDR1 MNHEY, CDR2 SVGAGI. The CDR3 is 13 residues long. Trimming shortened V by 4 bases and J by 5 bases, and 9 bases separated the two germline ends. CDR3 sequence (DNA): TGTGCCAGCAGTTCGCAATGGGACAATGAGCAGTTCTTC. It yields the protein CASSSQWDNEQFF.

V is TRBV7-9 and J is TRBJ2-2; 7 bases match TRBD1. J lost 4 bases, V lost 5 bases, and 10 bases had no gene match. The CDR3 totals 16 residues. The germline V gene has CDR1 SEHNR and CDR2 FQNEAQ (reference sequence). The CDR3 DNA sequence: TGTGCCAGCAGCAAAAGTCGGACAGGTCCCACCGGGGAGCTGTTTTTT. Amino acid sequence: CASSKSRTGPTGELFF. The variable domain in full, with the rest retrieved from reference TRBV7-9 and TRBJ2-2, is DTGVSQNPRHKITKRGQNVTFRCDPISEHNRLYWYRQTLGQGPEFLTYFQNEAQLEKSRLLSDRFSAERPKGSFSTLEIQRTEQGDSAMYLCASSKSRTGPTGELFFGEGSRLTVL.